One and the same sample provided the 25 T cell receptor beta chains below, sequenced in a study of Ad26.COV2.S vaccination and SARS-CoV-2 variants. Profiled with immunoSEQ multiplex PCR; TCRdb holds only in-frame clones, not every one. Altogether hundreds of thousands of clones are present, roughly 84% being singletons, with the ten largest covering roughly 3.1%. The treatment is: some 20 received Ad26.COV2.S at low or high dose, single or two shots; about 5 received placebo; per-sample allocation not given. Sampling was done on day 63 after the first vaccine or placebo injection. The specimen comprised peripheral blood, sampled in a trial of Ad26.COV2.S vaccine versus placebo. The origin of the receptors is a person between 18 and 65 years old who received the Ad26.COV2.S COVID-19 vaccine or a placebo.

This rearrangement joins TRBV5-1 to TRBJ2-3; 12 bases are a match to TRBD1. V was clipped by 4 bases and J by 3 bases; unmatched bases: 6. This CDR3 has 16 amino acids. Germline V CDR1 and CDR2: SGHRS, YFSETQ. The CDR3 here is CASSLGQGARTDTQYF. The CDR3 DNA sequence: TGCGCCAGCAGCCTGGGACAGGGGGCGCGTACAGATACGCAGTATTTT.

The sample holds one count of this clone. V usage is TRBV19 and J usage is TRBJ2-3; 7 bases align to TRBD1. The CDR3 is 16 residues long. With V trimmed by 5 bases and J by 2 bases, 10 bases remained unmatched. The germline CDR1 and CDR2 sequences are LNHDA and SQIVND (reference sequence). The CDR3 bases are TGTGCCAGTAGTCCCAAGACAGGGACCCTCACAGATACGCAGTATTTT. Its protein is CASSPKTGTLTDTQYF.

The J gene is TRBJ1-5, the V gene TRBV2; 10 bases agree with TRBD1. Trimming took 3 bases from V and 4 from J; bases not matched to a gene: 3. Germline V gene lookup returns CDR1 SNHLY and CDR2 FYNNEI. This CDR3 spans 15 amino acids. This CDR3 reads CASSDRTGGNQPQHF. The CDR3 DNA reads as TGTGCCAGCAGTGACCGGACAGGGGGAAATCAGCCCCAGCATTTT.

This clone was seen more than once but under ten times. The rearrangement uses TRBV3-1 (or the pseudogene TRBV3-2) and TRBJ2-3; D gene uncertain. Germline lookup yields CDR1 LGHDT and CDR2 YNNKEL (reference sequence). V lost 4 bases and J lost 0, with 11 bases in between. There are 15 residues in the CDR3. The DNA of the CDR3 is TGTGCCAGCAGCCCCCTGTGGAAGAGCACAGATACGCAGTATTTT. Translation gives CASSPLWKSTDTQYF.

V is TRBV5-1 and J is TRBJ1-2; 7 nucleotides line up with TRBD1. V lost 0 bases, J lost 10 bases, and 9 bases stayed unmatched. This CDR3 region has 14 residues. Germline V gives CDR1 SGHRS, CDR2 YFSETQ. Written as DNA, the CDR3 is TGCGCCAGCAGCTTGGCCGAGACAGGGACGTCCTACACCTTC. Its translation: CASSLAETGTSYTF. Supplemented by reference TRBV5-1 and TRBJ1-2, the full variable domain reads KAGVTQTPRYLIKTRGQQVTLSCSPISGHRSVSWYQQTPGQGLQFLFEYFSETQRNKGNFPGRFSGRQFSNSRSEMNVSTLELGDSALYLCASSLAETGTSYTFGSGTRLTVV.

V is TRBV4-3 and J is TRBJ2-6; TRBD1 matches at 7 bases. This CDR3 is built from 20 residues. CDR1 LGHNA and CDR2 YSLEER come from the germline V gene. V trimming: 0 bases; J trimming: 0 bases; junction bases outside the gene matches: 11. The CDR3 loop is CASSQDFGQEITSGANVLTF. In nucleotides, the CDR3 is TGCGCCAGCAGCCAAGATTTTGGACAGGAGATCACCTCTGGGGCCAACGTCCTGACTTTC.

The J gene is TRBJ1-5, the V gene TRBV20-1; D is unresolved. From germline, CDR1 is DFQATT and CDR2 SNEGSKA (reference sequence). The CDR3 totals 14 residues. The ends were cut back, 3 bases at V and 0 bases at J, with 9 bases in the middle. Here the CDR3 DNA reads TGCAGTGCTAGTGATCAGTATAGCAATCAGCCCCAGCATTTT. Translation: CSASDQYSNQPQHF.

The chain couples TRBV7-6 to TRBJ2-6; TRBD1 matches 7 bases. The ends lost 1 base at V and 0 bases at J; junction bases unmatched: 6. This CDR3 contains 18 residues. Germline V gene sequence: CDR1 SGHVS, CDR2 FNYEAQ. DNA for the CDR3: TGTGCCAGCAGCTTAGTATCACAGGGGATCTCTGGGGCCAACGTCCTGACTTTC. Translation: CASSLVSQGISGANVLTF.

The chain joins TRBV12-3 or TRBV12-4 to TRBJ1-3; D not resolved. CDR3 length: 12 residues. The V end lost 7 bases, the J end lost 4 bases, and 8 bases lay between the germline ends. CDR3 nucleotide sequence: TGTGCCAGCACGGGGATCGGAAACACCATATATTTT. Amino acid sequence: CASTGIGNTIYF.

The sample holds one count of this clone. The chain couples TRBV7-8 to TRBJ2-7, with 12 bases identical to TRBD2. J lost 5 bases, V lost 2 bases, and 10 bases had no gene match. Germline CDR1 SGHVS, CDR2 FQNEAQ. The CDR3 extends over 17 amino acids. This CDR3 reads CASSLRGASGGVHEQYF. In DNA form, the CDR3 reads TGTGCCAGCAGCTTACGCGGGGCTAGCGGGGGGGTCCACGAGCAGTACTTC.

About this clone: Germline and junction disagree at one end, which may indicate a read error. The CDR3 coding sequence is TGTGCTAGCAGCCCCAGGACTAGCGGGGCCGGGGAGCTGTTTTTT. Translated, it gives CASSPRTSGAGELFF. This chain joins TRBV7-7 and TRBJ2-2, with TRBD2 identical over 12 bases. The CDR3 is made up of 15 amino acids. The germline CDR1 and CDR2 sequences are SSHAT and FNYEAQ (reference sequence).

The chain links TRBV30 to TRBJ1-1; no clear D gene. Trimming removed 0 bases at V and 0 bases at J, with 8 bases between. CDR3 length: 14 residues. The V gene's germline CDR1 is GTSNPN and CDR2 SVGIG (reference sequence). The CDR3 region is CAWSVTVVNTEAFF. In DNA form, the CDR3 reads TGTGCCTGGAGTGTAACCGTGGTGAACACTGAAGCTTTCTTT.

This sequence joins TRBV30 and TRBJ2-5; D gene uncertain. V was pared by 0 bases and J by 7 bases, with 12 bases between. Germline V gene sequence: CDR1 GTSNPN, CDR2 SVGIG (reference sequence). The CDR3 is 13 amino acids. For the CDR3, the DNA is TGTGCCTGGAGTGTTGGGCCTTTTTCGACCCAGTACTTC. Its translation is CAWSVGPFSTQYF. The whole variable domain, filled in from reference TRBV30 and TRBJ2-5, reads SQTIHQWPATLVQPVGSPLSLECTVEGTSNPNLYWYRQAAGRGLQLLFYSVGIGQISSEVPQNLSASRPQDRQFILSSKKLLLSDSGFYLCAWSVGPFSTQYFGPGTRLLVL.

CDR3 sequence reads: CASSQGSGYTF. CDR3 DNA: TGTGCCAGCAGCCAAGGAAGTGGCTACACCTTC. V is TRBV4-2 and J is TRBJ1-2; no reliable D call. The CDR3 loop spans 11 amino acids. Germline V lookup: CDR1 LGHNA, CDR2 YNFKEQ. V gave up 1 base and J gave up 7 bases, with 4 bases separating them.

The count of this clone is one. V usage is TRBV3-1 (or the pseudogene TRBV3-2) and J usage is TRBJ2-6; weak D call: TRBD2 (6 bases). Germline values: CDR1 LGHDT, CDR2 YNNKEL (reference sequence). CDR3 length: 16 amino acids. V lost 1 base and J lost 1, with 8 bases in between. The CDR3, as DNA: TGTGCCAGCAGCCAAGCAGGGAGGTCTGGGGCCAACGTCCTGACTTTC. Its translation: CASSQAGRSGANVLTF.

The chain recombines TRBV7-3 with TRBJ2-1, with a weak D call TRBD2 (5 bases). The length of the CDR3 is 15 residues. V was pared by 4 bases and J by 7 bases, with 17 bases between. In germline, CDR1 is SGHTA, CDR2 FQGTGA. The CDR3 nucleotides are TGTGCCAGCAGCTCGCCAGAGGGCCTCCCAAATGAGCAGTTCTTC. It yields the protein CASSSPEGLPNEQFF.

The chain has TRBV10-3 and TRBJ2-1, with D perhaps assigned TRBD1 or TRBD2 (7 bases each). V lost 6 bases and J lost 2, with 17 bases in between. The CDR3 is 16 residues long. Per germline, CDR1 ENHRY and CDR2 SYGVKD. CDR3 in amino acids: CAISPGGDYAYNEQFF. In DNA, the CDR3 is TGTGCCATCAGCCCAGGGGGGGACTACGCCTACAATGAGCAGTTCTTC.

This chain uses TRBV27 with TRBJ1-1, with no clear D. The germline V gene encodes CDR1 MNHEY and CDR2 SMNVEV (reference sequence). The CDR3 covers 14 residues. Trimming cost V 5 bases and J 2 bases, with 12 bases left between them. The chain's CDR3 is CASSTPGPNTEAFF. The CDR3 DNA follows: TGTGCCAGCAGTACCCCGGGCCCTAACACTGAAGCTTTCTTT.

This chain joins TRBV29-1 and TRBJ1-1; tentatively, D is TRBD1 (5 bases). CDR1 and CDR2 from the germline V gene are SQVTM and ANQGSEA. Trimming removed 6 bases at V and 9 bases at J, with 20 bases between. This CDR3 spans 13 amino acids. CDR3 protein: CSVSRTTDGKAFF. The CDR3 DNA is TGCAGCGTCAGTAGGACAACGGACGGGAAAGCTTTCTTT.

The chain carries TRBV5-1 and TRBJ1-1; D perhaps matches TRBD1 (5 bases). Per germline, CDR1 SGHRS and CDR2 YFSETQ. Trimming removed 0 bases from V and 2 bases from J, with 8 bases in between. The CDR3 loop spans 14 amino acids. CDR3: CASSLADRNTEAFF. Written as DNA, the CDR3 is TGCGCCAGCAGCTTGGCAGACAGAAACACTGAAGCTTTCTTT.

This sequence joins TRBV7-2 and TRBJ1-4, with D unclear. The V and J ends lost 8 bases and 0 bases respectively, with 7 bases between them. In germline, CDR1 is SGHTA, CDR2 FQGNSA. The CDR3 consists of 13 residues. The CDR3 region is CASSRATNEKLFF. The CDR3 DNA follows: TGTGCCAGCTCCAGAGCAACTAATGAAAAACTGTTTTTT.

The rearrangement joins TRBV3-1 (or the pseudogene TRBV3-2) to TRBJ1-2; D may be TRBD1 (5 bases). Looked up from germline, CDR1 is LGHDT and CDR2 is YNNKEL (reference sequence). CDR3 length: 17 residues. Trimming took off 0 bases at V and 5 bases at J, with 19 bases between the two ends. The CDR3 DNA sequence: TGTGCCAGCAGCCAAGATAATATACAGGCAAAAGGTTATGGCTACACCTTC. Translation: CASSQDNIQAKGYGYTF.

This clone has just one count. The chain has TRBV3-1 (or the pseudogene TRBV3-2) and TRBJ1-1; TRBD1 is a possible D gene (5 bases). This CDR3 is built from 14 residues. Germline V gene data show CDR1 as LGHDT and CDR2 as YNNKEL (reference sequence). V lost 1 base, J lost 3 bases, and 9 bases lay in between. The CDR3 DNA reads as TGTGCCAGCAGCCAAGCTGGGGCAGACACTGAAGCTTTCTTT. Amino acid sequence: CASSQAGADTEAFF.

The chain uses TRBV19 and TRBJ2-5; D is perhaps TRBD1 (5 bases). The CDR3 spans 13 residues. Germline values: CDR1 LNHDA, CDR2 SQIVND (reference sequence). V lost 3 bases, J lost 5 bases, and 10 bases lay in between. CDR3 bases: TGTGCCAGTAGTATGAATGGGGCTGAGACCCAGTACTTC. Amino acids: CASSMNGAETQYF.

V gene TRBV9 combines with J gene TRBJ1-1; D is undetermined. The V end was cut by 2 bases, the J end by 7 bases, with 9 bases between. This CDR3 has 12 residues. The V gene's germline CDR1 is SGDLS and CDR2 YYNGEE. The CDR3, as DNA: TGTGCCAGCAGCGTCGGGGATAGTGAAGCTTTCTTT. It translates to CASSVGDSEAFF.